This section outlines one TCR beta chain sequence together with its context. The antigen is undetermined. The TCR library protocol attached unique molecular identifiers to the individual cDNA molecules. TCRdb analysed the 5' RACE reads with MiXCR anew, one entry per CDR3 protein. The table lists approximately 97,000 distinct CDR3 sequences, 9.5% to 12% of them singletons. Per germline, CDR1 MNHEY and CDR2 SVGAGI. Trimming cost V 4 bases and J 6 bases, with 4 bases left between them. CDR3 length: 11 residues. The data were obtained in a study of early T cells in non-severe SARS-CoV-2 infection. Study overall: The chains were unpaired, and the sequenced material was bulk RNA from unsorted whole blood. The study's findings and limits: Reliance on VDJdb matching favored anti-spike CD8 responses; private and CD4 specificities were missed.

The TCR sequence derives from an adult who was a healthcare worker with PCR-confirmed SARS-CoV-2 infection or an uninfected control (not recorded which). The sample was whole blood, taken at baseline. The V gene is TRBV6-5, the J gene TRBJ1-3; D unclear. The CDR3 coding sequence is TGTGCCAGCAGTTCGACAAACACCATATATTTT. This sequence encodes CASSSTNTIYF.